The sequence of this T cell receptor beta chain was determined in a study of blood T cell repertoires in COVID-19. Clones were sequenced by immunoSEQ multiplex PCR, and TCRdb holds only the in-frame ones, with some missing. The sample contains almost 200,000 clones, 80% to 90% of which appear only once. The CDR3 covers 19 residues. Sequencing was performed on PBMCs or T cells enriched from blood (not recorded which). The TCR comes from a woman aged 18 to 35 who had recovered from COVID-19. The chain couples TRBV21-1 to TRBJ2-6; TRBD1, the table's D call, was not compared with the DNA. TRBV21-1 is shown as a pseudogene. The CDR3 nucleotides are TGTGCCAGCAGCAAAATCGGGACAGGCACGACCTCTGGGGCCAACGTCCTGACTTTC. Its protein is CASSKIGTGTTSGANVLTF.